This entry describes one T cell receptor beta chain. Its antigen is unknown. No much larger clone exists at a distance of one base, and base qualities are not known. The record originates from a study of blood T cell repertoires in COVID-19 (TCRdb year 2020). Notes on the research overall: Collaborator samples came from the United States, Italy and Spain and covered acute and convalescent phases of COVID-19. The prospective study material was composed of cDNA or gDNA derived from T cells, B-cell-depleted T cells, or PBMCs. Deeply sampled blood TCRbeta repertoires from subjects exposed to, actively infected with, or recovered from COVID-19 were included in the dataset. The repertoires were made available in a free public database intended to serve as a resource for research on the immune response to SARS-CoV-2. Samples were obtained from the ongoing ImmuneRACE study (first 160 participants) and from 1,200 or so subjects provided by 6 global collaborators. Nearly every sample came with metadata listing a de-identified subject ID, COVID-19 status, age in years and sex. Where available, HLA class I and class II types were taken from metadata supplied by the sample provider and were not determined by assay-based typing.

Here is what the overall study found, with its caveats: How much clinical and demographic metadata was included differed by source and by participant, and the metadata was provided uncurated.

Participants in the prospective study were aged about 18 to 95 years, lived in about two dozen United States geographic areas, and enrolled through a virtual design. Cohort assignment in the prospective study relied on participant-reported clinical history from a screening survey and a study questionnaire. Exposed participants had been in contact with someone with a PCR-confirmed or clinician-diagnosed COVID-19 case within 2 weeks of study entry. In the prospective study, mobile phlebotomists collected whole blood, serum and a nasopharyngeal or oropharyngeal swab from each participant. Participants in the prospective study had the option to provide additional blood draws and questionnaires over a 2-month period. Before DNA extraction, prospective study blood samples were shipped either frozen or at room temperature. CDR1 MGHRA and CDR2 YSYEKL are derived from the germline V gene. V lost 2 bases and J lost 7 bases; the stretch between them is 17 bases long. Including cysteine and phenylalanine, the CDR3 has 15 amino acids. Only the CDR3 portion is preserved as DNA: 45 bases, with reading frame beginning at the first base.

TCRbeta CDR3 regions were amplified from genomic DNA using the immunoSEQ Assay, a bias-controlled multiplex PCR. On the authors' methods: The number of nucleated cells in each sample was estimated from the amplification of reference gene primers within the assay. To quantify the absolute abundance of each unique TCRbeta CDR3 rearrangement, sequence reads were collapsed and filtered. Productive Simpson clonality was computed per sample as the square root of Simpson's diversity index over productive rearrangements. Drawn from immuneACCESS, this table holds only the in-frame rearrangements with V and J called that TCRdb kept. Clones are partly lost; checked studies trace under half to an unresolved V gene and leave the rest unexplained. V, J and clone size derive from that table, while D and trimming were established from the DNA sequence. This sample gives 180,000 or so clones in total; 60% to 80% of them show up just once. Around 15% of the sample goes to the ten largest clones.

Recombination connected TRBV4-1 to TRBJ1-2; the D gene identity is not certain. The source is a man aged 55-75 years who had been exposed to COVID-19. Sequenced: PBMCs or T cells enriched from blood (not recorded which). The CDR3 protein sequence reads: CASSQRDEVLAGYTF. The nucleotide sequence is given as TGCGCCAGCAGCCAACGGGATGAGGTCCTGGCTGGCTACACCTTC.